This T cell receptor (beta chain) was obtained from a study of cytomegalovirus exposure and HLA in healthy donors. PCR primers comprised 60 Vbeta and 13 Jbeta primers. Here immunoSEQ multiplex PCR was the method, and the copy in TCRdb shows in-frame clones only, minus some. The sample has 150,000 to 200,000 clones; about 86% are singletons. This clone has a handful of counts. The V gene's germline CDR1 is MGHRA and CDR2 YSYEKL. This CDR3 region has 15 residues. Trimming cost V 2 bases and J 0 bases, with 7 bases left between them. The TCR was taken from a woman between 18 and 29 years old in good health and CMV-seropositive. The sequencing input was PBMCs. The rearrangement links TRBV4-1 to TRBJ2-2; D gene ambiguous. CDR3 nucleotide sequence: TGCGCCAGCAGCCAATGGAGTGCGAACACCGGGGAGCTGTTTTTT. Its translation is CASSQWSANTGELFF.